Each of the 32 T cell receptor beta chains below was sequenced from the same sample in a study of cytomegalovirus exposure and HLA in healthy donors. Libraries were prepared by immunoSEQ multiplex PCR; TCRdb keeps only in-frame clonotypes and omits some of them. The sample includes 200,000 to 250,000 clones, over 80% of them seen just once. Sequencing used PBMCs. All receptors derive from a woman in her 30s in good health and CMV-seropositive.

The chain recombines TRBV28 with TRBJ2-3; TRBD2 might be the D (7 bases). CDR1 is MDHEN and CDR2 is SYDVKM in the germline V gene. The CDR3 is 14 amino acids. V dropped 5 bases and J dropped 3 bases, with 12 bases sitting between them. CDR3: CASSQGGATDTQYF. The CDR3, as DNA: TGTGCCAGCAGTCAAGGGGGGGCAACAGATACGCAGTATTTT.

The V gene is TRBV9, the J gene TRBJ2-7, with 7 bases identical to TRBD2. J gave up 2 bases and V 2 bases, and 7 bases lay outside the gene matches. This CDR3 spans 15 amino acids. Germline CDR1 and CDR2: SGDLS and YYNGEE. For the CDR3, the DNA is TGTGCCAGCAGCGTCGGTAGCGGGCCCACCTACGAGCAGTACTTC. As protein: CASSVGSGPTYEQYF.

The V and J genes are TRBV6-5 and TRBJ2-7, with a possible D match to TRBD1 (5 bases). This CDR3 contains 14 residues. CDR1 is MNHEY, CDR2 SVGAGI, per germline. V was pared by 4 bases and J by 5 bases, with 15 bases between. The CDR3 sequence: CASSLLGHINEQYF. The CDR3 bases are TGTGCCAGCAGTTTATTGGGGCATATCAACGAGCAGTACTTC.

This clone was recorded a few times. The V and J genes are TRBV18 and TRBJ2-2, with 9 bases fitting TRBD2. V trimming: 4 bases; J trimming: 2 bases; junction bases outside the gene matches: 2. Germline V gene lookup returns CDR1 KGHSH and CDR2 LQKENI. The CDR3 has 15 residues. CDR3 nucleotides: TGTGCCAGCTCACGACTAGCGGTAAACACCGGGGAGCTGTTTTTT. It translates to CASSRLAVNTGELFF.

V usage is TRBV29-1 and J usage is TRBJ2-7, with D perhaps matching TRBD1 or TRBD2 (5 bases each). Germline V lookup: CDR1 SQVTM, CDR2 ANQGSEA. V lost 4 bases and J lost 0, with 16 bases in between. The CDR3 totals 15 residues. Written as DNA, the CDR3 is TGCAGCGTTGTCCGGGGCGAGGAATCCTCCTACGAGCAGTACTTC. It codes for CSVVRGEESSYEQYF.

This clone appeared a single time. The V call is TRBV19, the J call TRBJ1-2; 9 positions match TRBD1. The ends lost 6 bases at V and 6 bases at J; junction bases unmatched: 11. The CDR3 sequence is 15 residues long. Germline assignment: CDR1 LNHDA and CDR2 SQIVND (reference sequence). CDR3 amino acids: CASSVTGGDVDGYTF. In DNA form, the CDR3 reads TGTGCCAGTAGCGTGACAGGGGGGGATGTGGATGGCTACACCTTC.

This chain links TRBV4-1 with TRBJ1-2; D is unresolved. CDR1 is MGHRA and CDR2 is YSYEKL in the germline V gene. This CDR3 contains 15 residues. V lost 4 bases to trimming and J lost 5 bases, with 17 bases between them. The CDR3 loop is CASSLTSGIGYGYTF. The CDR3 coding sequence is TGCGCCAGCAGCCTTACCTCGGGGATCGGATATGGCTACACCTTC.

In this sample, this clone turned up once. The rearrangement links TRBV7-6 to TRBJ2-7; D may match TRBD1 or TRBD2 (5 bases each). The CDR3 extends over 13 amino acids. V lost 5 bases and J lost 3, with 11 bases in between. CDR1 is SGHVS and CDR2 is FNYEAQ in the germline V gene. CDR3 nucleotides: TGTGCCAGCAGCGGGGGATTATACTACGAGCAGTACTTC. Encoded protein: CASSGGLYYEQYF.

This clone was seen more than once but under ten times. CDR3 nucleotides: TGTGCCAGCAGCGCCCGGACTGTGGGGTTATCAGCTTTCTTT. Its translation: CASSARTVGLSAFF. This chain joins TRBV9 and TRBJ1-1; D gene unclear. The germline gives CDR1 SGDLS, CDR2 YYNGEE. This CDR3 contains 14 residues. The V end was cut by 3 bases, the J end by 10 bases, with 19 bases between.

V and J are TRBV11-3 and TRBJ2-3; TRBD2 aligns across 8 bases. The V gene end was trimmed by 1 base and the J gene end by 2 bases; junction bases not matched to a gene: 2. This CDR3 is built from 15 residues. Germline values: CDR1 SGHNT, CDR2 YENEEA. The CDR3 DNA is TGTGCCAGCAGCTTAGGGGGACTAGACACAGATACGCAGTATTTT. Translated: CASSLGGLDTDTQYF.

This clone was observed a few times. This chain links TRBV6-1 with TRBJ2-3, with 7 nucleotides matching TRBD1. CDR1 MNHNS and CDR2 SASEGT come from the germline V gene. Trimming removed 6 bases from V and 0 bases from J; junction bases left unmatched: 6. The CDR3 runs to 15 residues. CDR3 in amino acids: CASSLQGSSTDTQYF. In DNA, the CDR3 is TGTGCCAGCAGCTTACAGGGGTCTAGCACAGATACGCAGTATTTT.

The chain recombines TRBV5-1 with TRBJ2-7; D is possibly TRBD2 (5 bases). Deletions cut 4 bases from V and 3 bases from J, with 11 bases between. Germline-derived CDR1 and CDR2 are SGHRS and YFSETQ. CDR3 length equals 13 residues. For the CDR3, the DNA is TGCGCCAGCAGCGACTACGGAAACTACGAGCAGTACTTC. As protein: CASSDYGNYEQYF.

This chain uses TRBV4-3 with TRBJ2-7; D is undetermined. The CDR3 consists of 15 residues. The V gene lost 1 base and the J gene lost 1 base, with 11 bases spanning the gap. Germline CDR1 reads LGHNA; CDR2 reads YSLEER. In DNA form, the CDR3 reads TGCGCCAGCAGCCAAGTCGTTCTGAAGTCCTACGAGCAGTACTTC. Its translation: CASSQVVLKSYEQYF.

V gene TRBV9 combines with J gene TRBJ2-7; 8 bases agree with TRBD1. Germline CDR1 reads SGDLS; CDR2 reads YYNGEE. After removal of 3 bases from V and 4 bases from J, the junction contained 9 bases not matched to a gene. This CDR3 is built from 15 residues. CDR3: CASSADMDRAYEQYF. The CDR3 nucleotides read TGTGCCAGCAGCGCAGATATGGACAGGGCATACGAGCAGTACTTC.

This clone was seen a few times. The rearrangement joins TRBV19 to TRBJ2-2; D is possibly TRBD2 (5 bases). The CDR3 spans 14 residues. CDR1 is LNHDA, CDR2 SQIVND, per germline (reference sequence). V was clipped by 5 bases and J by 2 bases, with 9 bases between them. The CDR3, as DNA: TGTGCCAGTAGTGCCCGGGGAAACACCGGGGAGCTGTTTTTT. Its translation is CASSARGNTGELFF.

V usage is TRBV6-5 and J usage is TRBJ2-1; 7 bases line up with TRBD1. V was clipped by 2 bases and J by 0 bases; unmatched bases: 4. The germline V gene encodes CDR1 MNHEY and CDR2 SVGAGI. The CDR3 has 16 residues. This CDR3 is CASSYLRGSSYNEQFF. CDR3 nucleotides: TGTGCCAGCAGTTACCTCAGGGGGAGCTCCTACAATGAGCAGTTCTTC.

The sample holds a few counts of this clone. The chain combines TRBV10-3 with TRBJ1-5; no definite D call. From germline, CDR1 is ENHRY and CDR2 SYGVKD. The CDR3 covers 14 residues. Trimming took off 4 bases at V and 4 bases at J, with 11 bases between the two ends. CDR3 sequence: CAISGLRENQPQHF. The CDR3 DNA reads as TGTGCCATCAGTGGGTTAAGGGAGAATCAGCCCCAGCATTTT.

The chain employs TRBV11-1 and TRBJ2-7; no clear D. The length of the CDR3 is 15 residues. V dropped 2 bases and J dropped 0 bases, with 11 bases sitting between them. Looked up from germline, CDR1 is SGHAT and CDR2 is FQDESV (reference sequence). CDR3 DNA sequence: TGTGCCAGCAGCTTAAGCTTCTTGAGCTCCTACGAGCAGTACTTC. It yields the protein CASSLSFLSSYEQYF.

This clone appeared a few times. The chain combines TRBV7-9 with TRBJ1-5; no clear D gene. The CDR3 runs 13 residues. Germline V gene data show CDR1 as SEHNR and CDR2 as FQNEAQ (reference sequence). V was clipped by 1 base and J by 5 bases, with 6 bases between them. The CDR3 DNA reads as TGTGCCAGCAGCTTAGAGCGGGATCAGCCCCAGCATTTT. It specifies CASSLERDQPQHF.

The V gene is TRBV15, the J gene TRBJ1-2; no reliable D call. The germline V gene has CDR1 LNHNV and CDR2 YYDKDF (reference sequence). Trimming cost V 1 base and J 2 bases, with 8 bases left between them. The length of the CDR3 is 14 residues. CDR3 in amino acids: CATSRVFTNYGYTF. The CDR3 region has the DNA TGTGCCACCAGCAGAGTCTTTACAAACTATGGCTACACCTTC. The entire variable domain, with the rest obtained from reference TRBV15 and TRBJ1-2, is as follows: DAMVIQNPRYQVTQFGKPVTLSCSQTLNHNVMYWYQQKSSQAPKLLFHYYDKDFNNEADTPDNFQSRRPNTSFCFLDIRSPGLGDTAMYLCATSRVFTNYGYTFGSGTRLTVV.

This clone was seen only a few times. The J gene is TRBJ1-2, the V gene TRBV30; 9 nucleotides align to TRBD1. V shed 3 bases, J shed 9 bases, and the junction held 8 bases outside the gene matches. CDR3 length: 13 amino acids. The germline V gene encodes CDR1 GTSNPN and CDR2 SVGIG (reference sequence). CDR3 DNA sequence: TGTGCCTGGAGGAAACAGGGGGCCGAGAGCTACACCTTC. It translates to CAWRKQGAESYTF.

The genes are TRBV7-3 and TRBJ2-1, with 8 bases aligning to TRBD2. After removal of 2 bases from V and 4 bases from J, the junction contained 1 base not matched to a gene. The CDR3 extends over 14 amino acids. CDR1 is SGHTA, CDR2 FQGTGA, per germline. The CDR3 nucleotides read TGTGCCAGCAGCTTAGCGGGAGGTTACAATGAGCAGTTCTTC. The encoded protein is CASSLAGGYNEQFF. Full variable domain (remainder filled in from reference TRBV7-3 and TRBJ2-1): GAGVSQTPSNKVTEKGKYVELRCDPISGHTALYWYRQSLGQGPEFLIYFQGTGAADDSGLPNDRFFAVRPEGSVSTLKIQRTERGDSAVYLCASSLAGGYNEQFFGPGTRLTVL.

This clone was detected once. The CDR3 coding sequence is TGTGCCAGCAGCCCCGTTAATGAGTACAATGAGCAGTTCTTC. Its translation: CASSPVNEYNEQFF. This sequence joins TRBV5-4 and TRBJ2-1; D gene unclear. There are 14 residues in the CDR3. CDR1 is SGHNT and CDR2 is YYREEE in the germline V gene (reference sequence). V lost 4 bases and J lost 4, with 12 bases in between.

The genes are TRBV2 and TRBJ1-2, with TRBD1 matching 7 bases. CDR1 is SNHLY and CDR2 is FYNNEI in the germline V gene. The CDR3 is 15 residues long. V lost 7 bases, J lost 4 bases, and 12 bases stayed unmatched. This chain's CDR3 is CASKQRGGESYGYTF. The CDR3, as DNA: TGTGCCAGCAAACAACGAGGGGGCGAGTCCTATGGCTACACCTTC.

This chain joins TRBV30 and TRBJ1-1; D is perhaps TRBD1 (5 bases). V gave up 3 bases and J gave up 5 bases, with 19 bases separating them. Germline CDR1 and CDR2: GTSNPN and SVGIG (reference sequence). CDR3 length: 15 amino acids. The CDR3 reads CAWSGQSTRTTEAFF. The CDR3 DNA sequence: TGTGCCTGGAGCGGACAAAGTACAAGAACTACTGAAGCTTTCTTT.

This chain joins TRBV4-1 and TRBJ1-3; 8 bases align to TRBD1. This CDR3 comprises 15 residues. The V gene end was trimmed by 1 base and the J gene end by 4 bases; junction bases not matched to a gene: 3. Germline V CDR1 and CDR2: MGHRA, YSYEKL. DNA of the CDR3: TGCGCCAGCAGCCAAGCTGACAGGGGCGGAAACACCATATATTTT. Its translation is CASSQADRGGNTIYF.

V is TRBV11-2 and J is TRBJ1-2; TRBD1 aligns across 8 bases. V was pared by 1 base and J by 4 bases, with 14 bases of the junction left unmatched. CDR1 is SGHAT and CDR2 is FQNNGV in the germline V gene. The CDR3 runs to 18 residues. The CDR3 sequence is CASSLAGTGDLSIYGYTF. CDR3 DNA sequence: TGTGCCAGCAGCTTAGCCGGGACAGGAGATCTATCCATCTATGGCTACACCTTC.

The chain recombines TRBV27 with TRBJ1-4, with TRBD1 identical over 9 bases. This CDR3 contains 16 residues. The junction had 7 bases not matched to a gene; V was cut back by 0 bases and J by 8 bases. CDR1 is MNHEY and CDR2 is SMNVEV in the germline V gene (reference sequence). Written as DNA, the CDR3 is TGTGCCAGCAGTTTATCAGCCGGGACAGGGTGGGAAAAACTGTTTTTT. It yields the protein CASSLSAGTGWEKLFF.

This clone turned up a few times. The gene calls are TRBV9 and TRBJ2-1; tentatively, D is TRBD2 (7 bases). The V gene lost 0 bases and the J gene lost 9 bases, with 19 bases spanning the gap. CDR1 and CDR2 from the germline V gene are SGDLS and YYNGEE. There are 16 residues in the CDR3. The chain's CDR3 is CASSVEASGGGGEQFF. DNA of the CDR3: TGTGCCAGCAGCGTAGAGGCTAGCGGAGGGGGGGGTGAGCAGTTCTTC.

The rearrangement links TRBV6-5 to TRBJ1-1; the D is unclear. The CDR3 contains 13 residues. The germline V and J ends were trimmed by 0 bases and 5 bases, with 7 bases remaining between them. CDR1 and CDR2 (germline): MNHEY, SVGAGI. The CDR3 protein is CASSYSVGTEAFF. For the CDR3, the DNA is TGTGCCAGCAGTTACTCGGTGGGTACTGAAGCTTTCTTT.

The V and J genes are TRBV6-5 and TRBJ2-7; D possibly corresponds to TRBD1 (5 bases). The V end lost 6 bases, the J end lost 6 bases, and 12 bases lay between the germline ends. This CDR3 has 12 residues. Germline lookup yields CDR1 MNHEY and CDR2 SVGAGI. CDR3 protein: CASSLDRSEQYF. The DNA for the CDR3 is TGTGCCAGCAGCCTTGACAGATCCGAGCAGTACTTC.

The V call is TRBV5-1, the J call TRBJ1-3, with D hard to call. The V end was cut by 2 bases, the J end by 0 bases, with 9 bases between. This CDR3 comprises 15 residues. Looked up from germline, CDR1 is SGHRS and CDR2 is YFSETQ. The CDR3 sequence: CASSFLGNSGNTIYF. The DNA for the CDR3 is TGCGCCAGCAGCTTTTTGGGAAACTCTGGAAACACCATATATTTT.